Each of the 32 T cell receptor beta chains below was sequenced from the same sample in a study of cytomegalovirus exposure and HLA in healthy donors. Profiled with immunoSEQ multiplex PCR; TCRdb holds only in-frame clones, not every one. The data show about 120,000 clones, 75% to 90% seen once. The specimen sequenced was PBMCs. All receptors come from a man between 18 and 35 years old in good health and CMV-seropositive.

The CDR3 reads CASSVGGTKDYGYTF. For the CDR3, the DNA is TGTGCCAGCAGCGTTGGGGGGACGAAAGACTATGGCTACACCTTC. The chain joins TRBV5-4 to TRBJ1-2; TRBD1 might be the D (5 bases). The length of the CDR3 is 15 residues. The V end lost 4 bases, the J end lost 3 bases, and 16 bases lay between the germline ends. Germline V gene sequence: CDR1 SGHNT, CDR2 YYREEE (reference sequence).

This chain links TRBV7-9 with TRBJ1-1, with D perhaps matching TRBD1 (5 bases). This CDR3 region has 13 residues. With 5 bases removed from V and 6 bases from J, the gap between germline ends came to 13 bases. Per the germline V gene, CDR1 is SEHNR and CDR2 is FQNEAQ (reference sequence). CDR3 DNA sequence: TGTGCCAGCAGCACTAGCGGAGGGGCTGAAGCTTTCTTT. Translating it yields CASSTSGGAEAFF. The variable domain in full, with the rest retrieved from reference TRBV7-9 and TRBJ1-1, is DTGVSQNPRHKITKRGQNVTFRCDPISEHNRLYWYRQTLGQGPEFLTYFQNEAQLEKSRLLSDRFSAERPKGSFSTLEIQRTEQGDSAMYLCASSTSGGAEAFFGQGTRLTVV.

The CDR3 here is CASRRSSSNEKLFF. CDR3 nucleotide sequence: TGTGCCAGCAGACGGTCAAGTTCTAATGAAAAACTGTTTTTT. V usage is TRBV27 and J usage is TRBJ1-4; D remains unclear. V was pared by 6 bases and J by 3 bases, with 11 bases between. From germline, CDR1 is MNHEY and CDR2 SMNVEV (reference sequence). There are 14 residues in the CDR3.

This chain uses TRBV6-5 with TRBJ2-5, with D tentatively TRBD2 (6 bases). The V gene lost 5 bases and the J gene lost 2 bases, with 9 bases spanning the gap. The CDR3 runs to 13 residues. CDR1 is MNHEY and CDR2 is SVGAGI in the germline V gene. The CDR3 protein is CASSVSGQETQYF. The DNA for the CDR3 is TGTGCCAGCAGTGTGAGCGGGCAAGAGACCCAGTACTTC.

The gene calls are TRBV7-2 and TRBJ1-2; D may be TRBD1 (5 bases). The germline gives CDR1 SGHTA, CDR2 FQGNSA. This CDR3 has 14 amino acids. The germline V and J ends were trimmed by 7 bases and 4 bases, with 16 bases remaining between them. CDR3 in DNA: TGTGCCAGCAAACTTGGGCGGACAAGCTATGGCTACACCTTC. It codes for CASKLGRTSYGYTF. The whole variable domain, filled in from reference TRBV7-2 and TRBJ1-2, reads GAGVSQSPSNKVTEKGKDVELRCDPISGHTALYWYRQSLGQGLEFLIYFQGNSAPDKSGLPSDRFSAERTGGSVSTLTIQRTQQEDSAVYLCASKLGRTSYGYTFGSGTRLTVV.

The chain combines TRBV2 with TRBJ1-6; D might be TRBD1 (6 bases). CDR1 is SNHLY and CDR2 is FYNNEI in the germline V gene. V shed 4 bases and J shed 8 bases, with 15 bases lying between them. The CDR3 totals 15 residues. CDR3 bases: TGTGCCAGCAGTGCGGATTCACAGGGCGATTCACCCCTCCACTTT. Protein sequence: CASSADSQGDSPLHF.

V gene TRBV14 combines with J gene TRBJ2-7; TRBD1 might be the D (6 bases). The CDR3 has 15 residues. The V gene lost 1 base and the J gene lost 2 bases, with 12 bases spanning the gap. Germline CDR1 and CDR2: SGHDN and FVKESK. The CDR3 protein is CASSQGMAGAYEQYF. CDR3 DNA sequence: TGTGCCAGCAGCCAAGGTATGGCAGGGGCCTACGAGCAGTACTTC.

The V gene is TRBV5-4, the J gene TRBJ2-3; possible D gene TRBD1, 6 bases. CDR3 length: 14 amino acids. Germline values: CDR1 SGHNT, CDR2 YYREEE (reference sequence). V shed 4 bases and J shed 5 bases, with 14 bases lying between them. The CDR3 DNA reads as TGTGCCAGCAGCAAGGACGACAGGCAAGATACGCAGTATTTT. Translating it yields CASSKDDRQDTQYF.

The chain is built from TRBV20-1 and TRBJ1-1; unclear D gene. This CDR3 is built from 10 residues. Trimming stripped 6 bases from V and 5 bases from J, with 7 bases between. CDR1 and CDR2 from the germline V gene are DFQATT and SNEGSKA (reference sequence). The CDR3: CSAPETEAFF. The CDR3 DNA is TGCAGTGCACCCGAGACTGAAGCTTTCTTT.

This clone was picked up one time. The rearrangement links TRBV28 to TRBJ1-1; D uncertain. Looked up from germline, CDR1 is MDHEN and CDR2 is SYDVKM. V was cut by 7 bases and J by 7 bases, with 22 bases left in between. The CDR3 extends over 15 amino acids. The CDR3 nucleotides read TGTGCCAGCAACCGATCTACCCGGCCAACAGATGAAGCTTTCTTT. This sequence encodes CASNRSTRPTDEAFF.

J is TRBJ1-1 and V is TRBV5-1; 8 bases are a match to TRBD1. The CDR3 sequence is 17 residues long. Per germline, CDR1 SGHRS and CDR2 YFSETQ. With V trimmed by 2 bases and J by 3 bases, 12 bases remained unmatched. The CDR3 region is CASSFGQGGYLDTEAFF. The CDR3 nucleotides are TGCGCCAGCAGCTTCGGACAGGGAGGGTATTTGGACACTGAAGCTTTCTTT.

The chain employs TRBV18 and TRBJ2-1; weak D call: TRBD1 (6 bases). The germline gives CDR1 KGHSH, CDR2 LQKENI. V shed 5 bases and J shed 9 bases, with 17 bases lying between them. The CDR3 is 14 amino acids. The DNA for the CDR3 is TGTGCCAGCTCAGCCGGCAGGGGTTGGGTTGAGCAGTTCTTC. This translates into CASSAGRGWVEQFF.

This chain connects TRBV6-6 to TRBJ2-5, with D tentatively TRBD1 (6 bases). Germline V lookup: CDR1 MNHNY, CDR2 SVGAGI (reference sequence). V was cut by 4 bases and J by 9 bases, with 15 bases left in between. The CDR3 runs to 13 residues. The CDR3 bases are TGTGCCAGCAGTTTGACAGGTCGGGCTGCCCAGTACTTC. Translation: CASSLTGRAAQYF.

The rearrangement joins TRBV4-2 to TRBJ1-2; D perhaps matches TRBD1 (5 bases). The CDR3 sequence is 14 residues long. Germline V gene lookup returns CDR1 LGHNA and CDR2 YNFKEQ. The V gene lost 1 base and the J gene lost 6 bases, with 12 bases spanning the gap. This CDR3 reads CASSQVGEANGYTF. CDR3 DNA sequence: TGTGCCAGCAGCCAAGTGGGGGAGGCTAATGGCTACACCTTC.

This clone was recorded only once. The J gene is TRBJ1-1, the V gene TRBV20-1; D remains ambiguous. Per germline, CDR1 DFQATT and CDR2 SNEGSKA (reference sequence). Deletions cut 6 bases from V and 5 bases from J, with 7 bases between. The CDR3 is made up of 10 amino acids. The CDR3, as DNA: TGCAGTGCCAGGAGGACTGAAGCTTTCTTT. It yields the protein CSARRTEAFF.

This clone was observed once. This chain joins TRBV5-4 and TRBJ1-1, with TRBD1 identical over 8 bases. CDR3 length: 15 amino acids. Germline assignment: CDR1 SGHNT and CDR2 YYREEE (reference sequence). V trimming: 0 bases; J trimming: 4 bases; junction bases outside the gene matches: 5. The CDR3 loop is CASSLVAGGVTEAFF. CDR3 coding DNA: TGTGCCAGCAGCTTGGTCGCAGGGGGCGTCACTGAAGCTTTCTTT. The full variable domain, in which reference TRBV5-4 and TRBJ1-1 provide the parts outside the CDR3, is ETGVTQSPTHLIKTRGQQVTLRCSSQSGHNTVSWYQQALGQGPQFIFQYYREEENGRGNFPPRFSGLQFPNYSSELNVNALELDDSALYLCASSLVAGGVTEAFFGQGTRLTVV.

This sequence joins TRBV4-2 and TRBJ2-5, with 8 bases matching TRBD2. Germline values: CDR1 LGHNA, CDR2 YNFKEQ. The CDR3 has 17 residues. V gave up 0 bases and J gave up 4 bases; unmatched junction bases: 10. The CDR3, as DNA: TGTGCCAGCAGCCAAGATCCCCCTGACCGGGGGGGAGAGACCCAGTACTTC. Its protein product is CASSQDPPDRGGETQYF.

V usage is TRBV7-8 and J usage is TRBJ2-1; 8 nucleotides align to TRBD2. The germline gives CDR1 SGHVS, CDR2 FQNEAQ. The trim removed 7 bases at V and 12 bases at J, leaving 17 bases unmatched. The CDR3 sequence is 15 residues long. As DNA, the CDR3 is TGTGCCAGCACCCCAGAGCGGGGGCCGGCGGCCTTGCAGTTCTTC. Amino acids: CASTPERGPAALQFF. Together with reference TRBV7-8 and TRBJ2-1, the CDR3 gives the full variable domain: GAGVSQSPRYKVAKRGQDVALRCDPISGHVSLFWYQQALGQGPEFLTYFQNEAQLDKSGLPSDRFFAERPEGSVSTLKIQRTQQEDSAVYLCASTPERGPAALQFFGPGTRLTVL.

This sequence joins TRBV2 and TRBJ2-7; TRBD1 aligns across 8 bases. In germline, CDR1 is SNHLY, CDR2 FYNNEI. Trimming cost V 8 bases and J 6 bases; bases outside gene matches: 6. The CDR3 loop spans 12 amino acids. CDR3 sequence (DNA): TGTGCCAGCCGAAACGGACAGGGCGAGCAGTACTTC. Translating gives CASRNGQGEQYF.

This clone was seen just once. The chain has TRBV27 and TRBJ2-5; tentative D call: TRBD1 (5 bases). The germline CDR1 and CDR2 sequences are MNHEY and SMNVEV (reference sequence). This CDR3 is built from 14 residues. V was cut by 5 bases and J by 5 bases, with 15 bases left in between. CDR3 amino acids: CASSPTGAGETQYF. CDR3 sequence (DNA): TGTGCCAGCAGTCCGACTGGGGCCGGGGAGACCCAGTACTTC.

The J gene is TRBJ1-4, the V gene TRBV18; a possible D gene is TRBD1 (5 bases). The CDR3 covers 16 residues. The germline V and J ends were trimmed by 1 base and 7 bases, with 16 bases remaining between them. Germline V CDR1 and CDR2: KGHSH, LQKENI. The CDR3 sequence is CASSPQQGPVGEKLFF. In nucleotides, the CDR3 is TGTGCCAGCTCACCACAGCAGGGCCCGGTCGGTGAAAAACTGTTTTTT.

CDR3 coding DNA: TGTGCCAGCAGCCGGCCATCGACAGGGGACACCGGGGAGCTGTTTTTT. This encodes CASSRPSTGDTGELFF. The chain is built from TRBV5-4 and TRBJ2-2, with 8 bases lining up with TRBD1. Germline values: CDR1 SGHNT, CDR2 YYREEE (reference sequence). V lost 4 bases and J lost 3; bases outside the gene matches: 8. This CDR3 has 16 amino acids.

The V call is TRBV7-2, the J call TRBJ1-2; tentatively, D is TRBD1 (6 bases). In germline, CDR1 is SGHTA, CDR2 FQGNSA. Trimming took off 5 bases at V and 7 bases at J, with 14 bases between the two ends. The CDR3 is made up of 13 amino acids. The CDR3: CASSRDISLGYTF. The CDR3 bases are TGTGCCAGCAGCAGGGACATAAGTCTTGGCTACACCTTC.

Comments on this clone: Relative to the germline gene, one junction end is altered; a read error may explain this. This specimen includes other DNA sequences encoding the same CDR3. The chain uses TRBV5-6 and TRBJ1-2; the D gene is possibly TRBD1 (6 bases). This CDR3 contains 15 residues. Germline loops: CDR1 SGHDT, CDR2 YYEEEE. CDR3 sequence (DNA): TGTGCCAGCAGCTTACGTCGGGACAATGGGGCTGGCTACACTTTC. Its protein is CASSLRRDNGAGYTF.

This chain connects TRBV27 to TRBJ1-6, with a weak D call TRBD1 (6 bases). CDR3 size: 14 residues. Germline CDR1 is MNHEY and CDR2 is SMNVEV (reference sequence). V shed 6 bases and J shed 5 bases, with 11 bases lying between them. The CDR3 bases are TGTGCCAGCAGCCTGGGGGCGAATAATTCACCCCTCCACTTT. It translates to CASSLGANNSPLHF.

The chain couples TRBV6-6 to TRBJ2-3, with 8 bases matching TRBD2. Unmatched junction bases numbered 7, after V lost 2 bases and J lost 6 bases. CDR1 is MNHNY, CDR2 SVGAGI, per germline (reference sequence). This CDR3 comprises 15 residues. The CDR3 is CASSYKAGGPDTQYF. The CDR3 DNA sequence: TGTGCCAGCAGTTACAAGGCGGGGGGACCCGATACGCAGTATTTT.

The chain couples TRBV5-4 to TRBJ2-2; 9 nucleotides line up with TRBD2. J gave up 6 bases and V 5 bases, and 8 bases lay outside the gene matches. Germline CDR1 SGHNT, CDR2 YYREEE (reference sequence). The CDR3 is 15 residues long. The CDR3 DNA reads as TGTGCCAGCAGACCCGGGACTAGCACGCCCGGGGAGCTGTTTTTT. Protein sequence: CASRPGTSTPGELFF.

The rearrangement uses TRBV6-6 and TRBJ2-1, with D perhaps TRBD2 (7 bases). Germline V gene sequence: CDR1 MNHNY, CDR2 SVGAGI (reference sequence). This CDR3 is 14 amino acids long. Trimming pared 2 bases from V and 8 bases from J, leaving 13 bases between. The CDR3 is CASSYGGAHDEQFF. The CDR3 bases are TGTGCCAGCAGTTACGGGGGGGCCCACGATGAGCAGTTCTTC.

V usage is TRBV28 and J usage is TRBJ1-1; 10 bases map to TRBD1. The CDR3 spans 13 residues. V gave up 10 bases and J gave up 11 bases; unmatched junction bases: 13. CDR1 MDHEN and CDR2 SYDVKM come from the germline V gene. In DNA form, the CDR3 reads TGTGCCATCTCGGGGGGGACAGGGGTTCTCGCTTTCTTT. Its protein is CAISGGTGVLAFF.

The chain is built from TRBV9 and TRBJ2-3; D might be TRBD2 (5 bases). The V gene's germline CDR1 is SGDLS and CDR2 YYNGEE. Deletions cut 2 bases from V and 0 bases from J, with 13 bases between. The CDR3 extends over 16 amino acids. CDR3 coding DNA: TGTGCCAGCAGCGTTACCCTAGCCGGAAGCACAGATACGCAGTATTTT. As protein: CASSVTLAGSTDTQYF.

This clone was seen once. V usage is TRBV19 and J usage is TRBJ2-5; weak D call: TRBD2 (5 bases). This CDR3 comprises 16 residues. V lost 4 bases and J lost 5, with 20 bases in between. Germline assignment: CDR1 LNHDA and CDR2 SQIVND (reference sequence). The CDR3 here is CASSTLARAQGETQYF. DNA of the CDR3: TGTGCCAGTAGTACCCTAGCACGAGCCCAAGGGGAGACCCAGTACTTC.

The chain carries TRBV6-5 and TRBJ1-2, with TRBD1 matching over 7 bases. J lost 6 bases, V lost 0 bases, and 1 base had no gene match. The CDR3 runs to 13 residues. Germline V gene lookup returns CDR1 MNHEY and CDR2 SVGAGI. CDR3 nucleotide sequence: TGTGCCAGCAGTTACTCGACAGGGAATGGCTACACCTTC. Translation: CASSYSTGNGYTF.